A selection of T cell receptor beta chains follows, all from one sample in a study of vaccination effects on CD4 cells after COVID-19. Generated by immunoSEQ multiplex PCR, the TCRdb table keeps only in-frame clones and is missing some. The sample holds more than 30,000 clones, 82% seen once. Their cognate antigens are unknown. Specimen: CD4+ T cells from PBMCs cultured without peptide, collected before COVID-19 vaccination. Every receptor here comes from a human donor who received a COVID-19 vaccine. Both conserved end residues are part of each CDR3. A D gene is named only where the DNA matches it firmly. Expanded clones are given a class, and other clones once, few, many or no size at all.

CDR3aa: CASSPRMDRGLSPLHF
CDR3nt: TGTGCCAGCTCACCACGAATGGACAGGGGGCTTTCACCCCTCCACTTT
len: 16
j_gene: TRBJ1-6
d_gene: TRBD1
v_gene: TRBV18
abundance: -

CDR3aa: CAWSQGAPNEKLFF
CDR3nt: TGTGCCTGGAGCCAGGGGGCACCTAATGAAAAACTGTTTTTT
len: 14
j_gene: TRBJ1-4
d_gene: TRBD1
v_gene: TRBV30
abundance: -

CDR3aa: CASSPPRGQSTDTQYF
CDR3nt: TGTGCCAGCTCACCCCCCAGGGGCCAGAGCACAGATACGCAGTATTTT
len: 16
j_gene: TRBJ2-3
d_gene: -
v_gene: TRBV18
abundance: -

CDR3aa: CASRPRGQATNEKLFF
CDR3nt: TGTGCCAGTAGGCCCAGGGGCCAGGCAACTAATGAAAAACTGTTTTTT
len: 16
j_gene: TRBJ1-4
d_gene: -
v_gene: TRBV19
abundance: -

CDR3aa: CASSEPFYGYTF
CDR3nt: TGTGCCAGCAGTGAACCGTTTTATGGCTACACCTTC
len: 12
j_gene: TRBJ1-2
d_gene: -
v_gene: TRBV2
abundance: -

CDR3aa: CASRDGNQPQHF
CDR3nt: TGTGCCAGCAGAGACGGAAATCAGCCCCAGCATTTT
len: 12
j_gene: TRBJ1-5
d_gene: -
v_gene: TRBV28
abundance: -

CDR3aa: CASSLGTSSPLHF
CDR3nt: TGTGCCAGCAGCTTAGGGACTAGTTCACCCCTCCACTTT
len: 13
j_gene: TRBJ1-6
d_gene: -
v_gene: TRBV7-2
abundance: -

CDR3aa: CASSESNGGEQFF
CDR3nt: TGCGCCAGCAGTGAGTCGAATGGGGGTGAGCAGTTCTTC
len: 13
j_gene: TRBJ2-1
d_gene: -
v_gene: TRBV10-1
abundance: -

CDR3aa: CASNPSGRGLSEQFF
CDR3nt: TGTGCCAGCAACCCGAGTGGGCGGGGGCTAAGTGAGCAGTTCTTC
len: 15
j_gene: TRBJ2-1
d_gene: -
v_gene: TRBV13
abundance: -

CDR3aa: CASSEFLGEGYGYTF
CDR3nt: TGTGCCAGCAGTGAATTTTTAGGGGAAGGCTATGGCTACACCTTC
len: 15
j_gene: TRBJ1-2
d_gene: -
v_gene: TRBV6-1
abundance: -

CDR3aa: CASTPRGGSGELFF
CDR3nt: TGTGCCAGCACCCCAAGAGGGGGGTCTGGGGAGCTGTTTTTT
len: 14
j_gene: TRBJ2-2
d_gene: -
v_gene: TRBV5-4
abundance: -

CDR3aa: CASTSRTAEKLFF
CDR3nt: TGTGCCAGCACTTCCCGGACTGCGGAAAAACTGTTTTTT
len: 13
j_gene: TRBJ1-4
d_gene: -
v_gene: TRBV18
abundance: -

CDR3aa: CASSLTGADNSPLHF
CDR3nt: TGCGCCAGCAGCTTAACAGGGGCGGATAATTCACCCCTCCACTTT
len: 15
j_gene: TRBJ1-6
d_gene: TRBD1
v_gene: TRBV5-1
abundance: -

CDR3aa: CASYGGTGREKLFF
CDR3nt: TGTGCCAGCTACGGCGGGACAGGGCGTGAAAAACTGTTTTTT
len: 14
j_gene: TRBJ1-4
d_gene: TRBD1
v_gene: TRBV6-5
abundance: -

CDR3aa: CASSLGVKGYTF
CDR3nt: TGTGCCAGCAGTTTAGGGGTAAAGGGCTACACCTTC
len: 12
j_gene: TRBJ1-2
d_gene: -
v_gene: TRBV28
abundance: -

CDR3aa: CASSGSVHNEKLFF
CDR3nt: TGTGCCAGCAGTGGTTCGGTTCATAATGAAAAACTGTTTTTT
len: 14
j_gene: TRBJ1-4
d_gene: -
v_gene: TRBV2
abundance: once

CDR3aa: CASSSRARETQYF
CDR3nt: TGTGCCAGCAGCTCCCGGGCAAGAGAGACCCAGTACTTC
len: 13
j_gene: TRBJ2-5
d_gene: -
v_gene: TRBV7-9
abundance: -

CDR3aa: CASSESTEKLEPQHF
CDR3nt: TGCGCCAGCAGTGAGTCGACGGAGAAGCTTGAGCCCCAGCATTTT
len: 15
j_gene: TRBJ1-5
d_gene: -
v_gene: TRBV10-1
abundance: few

CDR3aa: CASNGAYNEQFF
CDR3nt: TGTGCCAGCAATGGGGCCTACAATGAGCAGTTCTTC
len: 12
j_gene: TRBJ2-1
d_gene: -
v_gene: TRBV28
abundance: -

CDR3aa: CASSMGIRGSNQPQHF
CDR3nt: TGTGCCAGTAGTATGGGAATCAGGGGTAGCAATCAGCCCCAGCATTTT
len: 16
j_gene: TRBJ1-5
d_gene: -
v_gene: TRBV19
abundance: -

CDR3aa: CASSLMGGDSVGRSDNAFF
CDR3nt: TGCGCCAGCAGCTTGATGGGGGGCGATAGCGTAGGCCGATCAGATAATGCTTTCTTT
len: 19
j_gene: TRBJ1-1
d_gene: -
v_gene: TRBV5-1
abundance: -

CDR3aa: CASSTGWQELFF
CDR3nt: TGTGCCAGCAGTACAGGGTGGCAGGAGCTGTTTTTT
len: 12
j_gene: TRBJ2-2
d_gene: -
v_gene: TRBV6-5
abundance: -

CDR3aa: CASSQLGGGVVGELFF
CDR3nt: TGTGCCAGCAGCCAGCTTGGCGGGGGGGTAGTCGGGGAGCTGTTTTTT
len: 16
j_gene: TRBJ2-2
d_gene: TRBD2
v_gene: TRBV3-1/TRBV3-2
abundance: -

CDR3aa: CASSVTEPQHF
CDR3nt: TGTGCCAGCAGCGTAACGGAACCCCAGCATTTT
len: 11
j_gene: TRBJ1-5
d_gene: -
v_gene: TRBV6-5
abundance: -

CDR3aa: CASSVGGGVSWSTQYF
CDR3nt: TGTGCCAGCAGTGTAGGGGGTGGGGTTTCTTGGAGTACGCAGTATTTT
len: 16
j_gene: TRBJ2-3
d_gene: -
v_gene: TRBV25-1
abundance: -

CDR3aa: CASARTSDDTGELFF
CDR3nt: TGTGCCAGCGCCCGGACTAGCGACGACACCGGGGAGCTGTTTTTT
len: 15
j_gene: TRBJ2-2
d_gene: TRBD2
v_gene: TRBV7-3
abundance: -

CDR3aa: CASSQGPTGGLVLAFF
CDR3nt: TGTGCCAGCAGCCAAGGCCCGACAGGGGGCCTCGTTTTAGCTTTCTTT
len: 16
j_gene: TRBJ1-1
d_gene: TRBD1
v_gene: TRBV3-1/TRBV3-2
abundance: -

CDR3aa: CASVAGGTDTQYF
CDR3nt: TGTGCCTCAGTGGCAGGGGGCACAGATACGCAGTATTTT
len: 13
j_gene: TRBJ2-3
d_gene: -
v_gene: TRBV18
abundance: -

CDR3aa: CAWSLGTPSWENTGELFF
CDR3nt: TGTGCCTGGAGCTTGGGGACTCCATCGTGGGAGAACACCGGGGAGCTGTTTTTT
len: 18
j_gene: TRBJ2-2
d_gene: -
v_gene: TRBV30
abundance: -

CDR3aa: CASSYSRTGGFYGYTF
CDR3nt: TGTGCCAGCAGTTACTCTAGGACAGGGGGCTTCTATGGCTACACCTTC
len: 16
j_gene: TRBJ1-2
d_gene: TRBD1
v_gene: TRBV6-5
abundance: few

CDR3aa: CASSRRDSNSPLHF
CDR3nt: TGTGCCAGCAGCCGCCGGGACAGTAATTCACCCCTCCACTTT
len: 14
j_gene: TRBJ1-6
d_gene: TRBD1
v_gene: TRBV7-9
abundance: few

CDR3aa: CASSKGTSPFYGYTF
CDR3nt: TGCGCCAGCAGCAAAGGGACAAGCCCTTTCTATGGCTACACCTTC
len: 15
j_gene: TRBJ1-2
d_gene: -
v_gene: TRBV5-1
abundance: -

CDR3aa: CASSSPHGGNYGYTF
CDR3nt: TGTGCCAGCAGTTCCCCCCATGGGGGAAACTATGGCTACACCTTC
len: 15
j_gene: TRBJ1-2
d_gene: -
v_gene: TRBV28
abundance: few

CDR3aa: CASSFLQGDYGYTF
CDR3nt: TGTGCCAGCAGTTTTCTTCAGGGGGACTATGGCTACACCTTC
len: 14
j_gene: TRBJ1-2
d_gene: TRBD1
v_gene: TRBV28
abundance: once

CDR3aa: CASSINWASGNTIYF
CDR3nt: TGTGCCAGTAGTATCAACTGGGCGTCTGGAAACACCATATATTTT
len: 15
j_gene: TRBJ1-3
d_gene: -
v_gene: TRBV19
abundance: once

CDR3aa: CASRPDSYVATNEKLFF
CDR3nt: TGTGCCAGCCGGCCAGACAGCTATGTTGCAACTAATGAAAAACTGTTTTTT
len: 17
j_gene: TRBJ1-4
d_gene: -
v_gene: TRBV27
abundance: -